This T cell receptor beta chain stems from a study of T cell responses to AZD1222 COVID-19 vaccine. Study-wide context: It was second doses at about 4 or about 12 weeks that were pooled.

As regards this clone: Its target is unknown.

The method was immunoSEQ multiplex PCR; TCRdb's version includes in-frame clones alone and lacks a portion of them. The sample carries tens of thousands of clones, approximately 83% recorded once. Study-level findings and limits: CD4 TCRs associated with vaccination spanned spike, dominating at 160-218 and 743-854.

The sequence came from an adult in good health. The source was peripheral blood, collected on day 0 of AZD1222 vaccination.

The chain's CDR3 is CASSHGQYQPQHF. DNA of the CDR3: TGTGCCAGCAGTCACGGACAGTATCAGCCCCAGCATTTT. The chain combines TRBV3-1 (or the pseudogene TRBV3-2) with TRBJ1-5, with D possibly matching TRBD1 (6 bases). The CDR3 consists of 13 residues. Trimming took off 6 bases at V and 5 bases at J, with 11 bases between the two ends. The V gene's germline CDR1 is LGHDT and CDR2 YNNKEL (reference sequence).